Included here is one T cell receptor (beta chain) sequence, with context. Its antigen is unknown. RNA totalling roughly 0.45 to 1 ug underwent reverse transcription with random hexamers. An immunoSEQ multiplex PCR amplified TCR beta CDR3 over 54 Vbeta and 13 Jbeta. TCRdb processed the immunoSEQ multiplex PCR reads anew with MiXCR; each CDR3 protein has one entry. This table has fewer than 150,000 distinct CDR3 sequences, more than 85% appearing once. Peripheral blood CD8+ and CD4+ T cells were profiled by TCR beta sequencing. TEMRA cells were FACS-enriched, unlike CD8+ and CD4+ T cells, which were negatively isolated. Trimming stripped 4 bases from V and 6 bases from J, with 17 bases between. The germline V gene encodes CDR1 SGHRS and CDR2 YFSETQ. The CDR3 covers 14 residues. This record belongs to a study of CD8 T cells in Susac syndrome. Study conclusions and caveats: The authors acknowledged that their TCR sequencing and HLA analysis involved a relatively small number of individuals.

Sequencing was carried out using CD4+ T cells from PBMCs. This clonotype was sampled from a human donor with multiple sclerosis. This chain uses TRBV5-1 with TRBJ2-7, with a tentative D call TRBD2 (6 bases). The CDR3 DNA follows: TGCGCCAGCAGCCCCGGAGGGTGGATCGGCGAGCAGTACTTC. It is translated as CASSPGGWIGEQYF.